This is a list of T cell receptor beta chains from one sample in a study of post-analysis software for immune sequencing data. TCRdb reanalysed the PCR reads using MiXCR and keeps one entry per CDR3 protein. The table records 150,000 to 200,000 distinct CDR3 sequences, approximately 31% of them present only once. Sequences were obtained from blood. The source of these receptors is a girl aged 5 to 17 with multiple sclerosis. Each CDR3 is given without its conserved first and last residue. D genes are given only for firm matches.

CDR3,V,length,D
SAALSGTGNQPQH,TRBV20-1,13,.
ASSPSAGGRLYEQY,TRBV7-6,14,TRBD2
ASIAYPDRRDEKLF,TRBV6-6,14,TRBD1
ASSRRGLNTEAF,TRBV27,12,.
ASSQDGDGTGYT,TRBV3-1,12,.
SARSPGQGTDTQY,TRBV20-1,13,TRBD1
ASSLGPGRINTEAF,TRBV7-2,14,.
ASSYGTGPFTEAF,TRBV5-6,13,TRBD1
SAYLAVGSSYNEQF,TRBV20-1,14,TRBD2
ASSSWTGTNQPQH,TRBV7-2,13,TRBD1
ASSEPPGHLNYGYT,TRBV10-2,14,.
ASSLESRDRQQF,TRBV5-1,12,TRBD1
ASRPSLGTGWDIQY,TRBV28,14,TRBD1
ASSSRWDQPQH,TRBV2,11,.
SVETGVERYTEAF,TRBV29-1,13,TRBD1
ASSDGDWGGNRPQH,TRBV2,14,.
SAVGTGSIFGEQY,TRBV20-1,13,TRBD1
ASSPRGTRYGYT,TRBV18,12,.
SAGDPRAYSNQPQH,TRBV20-1,14,.
ASSYSTLAGHNEQF,TRBV6-6,14,TRBD2
SGSGGSTEAF,TRBV29-1,10,TRBD1
ASSSSATGPNEKLF,TRBV5-1,14,TRBD1
ASSPSRGRDIQY,TRBV28,12,TRBD1
ASLLGGIDTQY,TRBV6-1,11,.
AWRGIVGEQY,TRBV30,10,.
ASSSRTGTAGANVLT,TRBV7-8,15,.
ASSLGAGANVLT,TRBV28,12,.
ASSMLAGVRDTQY,TRBV19,13,TRBD2
ASSPASVSTDTQY,TRBV7-9,13,.
ASSLGQANYGYT,TRBV12-3/TRBV12-4,12,TRBD1
ASSHRTRASGGVGTEAF,TRBV3-1,17,TRBD1
ASSSSLAGGGELF,TRBV7-2,13,TRBD2